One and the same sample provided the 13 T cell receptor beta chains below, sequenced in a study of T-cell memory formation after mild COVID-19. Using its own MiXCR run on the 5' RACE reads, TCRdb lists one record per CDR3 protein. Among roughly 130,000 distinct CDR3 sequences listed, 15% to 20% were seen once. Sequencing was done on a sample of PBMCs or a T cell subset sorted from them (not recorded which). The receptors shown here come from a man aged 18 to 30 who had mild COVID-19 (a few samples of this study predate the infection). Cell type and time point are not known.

As DNA, the CDR3 is TGTGCCAGCAGCCGAACAGAGAACACTGAAGCTTTCTTT. Amino acid sequence: CASSRTENTEAFF. The chain recombines TRBV11-2 with TRBJ1-1, with D uncertain. Between the trimmed V and J ends, which lost 5 bases and 1 base, there was a span of 8 bases. This CDR3 region has 13 residues. Looked up from germline, CDR1 is SGHAT and CDR2 is FQNNGV.

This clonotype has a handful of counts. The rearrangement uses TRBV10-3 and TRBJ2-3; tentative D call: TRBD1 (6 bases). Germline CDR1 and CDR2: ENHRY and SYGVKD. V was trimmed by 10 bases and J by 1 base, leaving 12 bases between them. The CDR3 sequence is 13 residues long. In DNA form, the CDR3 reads TGTGCCACTTACCCAGGGGGCACAGATACGCAGTATTTT. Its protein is CATYPGGTDTQYF.

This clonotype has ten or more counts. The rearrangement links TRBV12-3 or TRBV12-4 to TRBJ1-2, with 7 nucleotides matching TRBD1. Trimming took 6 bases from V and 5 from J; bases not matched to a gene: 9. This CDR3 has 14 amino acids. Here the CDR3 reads CASSRYRGMYGYTF. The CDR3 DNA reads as TGTGCCAGCAGCCGCTACAGGGGCATGTATGGCTACACCTTC.

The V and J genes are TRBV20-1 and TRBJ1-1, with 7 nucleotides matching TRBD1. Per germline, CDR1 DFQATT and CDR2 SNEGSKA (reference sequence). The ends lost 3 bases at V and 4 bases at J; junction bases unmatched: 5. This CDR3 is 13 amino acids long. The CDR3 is CSASDRAGTEAFF. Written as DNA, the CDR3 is TGCAGTGCTAGCGACAGGGCCGGCACTGAAGCTTTCTTT.

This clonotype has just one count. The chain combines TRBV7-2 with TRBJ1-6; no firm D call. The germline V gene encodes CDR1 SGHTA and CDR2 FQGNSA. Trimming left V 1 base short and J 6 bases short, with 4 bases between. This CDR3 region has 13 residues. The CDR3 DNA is TGTGCCAGCAGCTTAGTGCGTAATTCACCCCTCCACTTT. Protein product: CASSLVRNSPLHF.

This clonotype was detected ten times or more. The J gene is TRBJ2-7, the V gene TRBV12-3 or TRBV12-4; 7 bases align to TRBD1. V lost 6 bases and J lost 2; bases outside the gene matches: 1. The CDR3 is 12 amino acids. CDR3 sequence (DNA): TGTGCCAGCAGGGGACAGACCTACGAGCAGTACTTC. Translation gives CASRGQTYEQYF.

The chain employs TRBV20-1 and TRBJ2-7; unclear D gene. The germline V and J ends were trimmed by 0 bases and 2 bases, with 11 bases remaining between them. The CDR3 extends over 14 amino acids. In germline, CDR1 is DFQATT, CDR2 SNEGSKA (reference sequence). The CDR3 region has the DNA TGCAGTGCTAGAGATCGGGTGGCCACCTACGAGCAGTACGTC. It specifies CSARDRVATYEQYV.

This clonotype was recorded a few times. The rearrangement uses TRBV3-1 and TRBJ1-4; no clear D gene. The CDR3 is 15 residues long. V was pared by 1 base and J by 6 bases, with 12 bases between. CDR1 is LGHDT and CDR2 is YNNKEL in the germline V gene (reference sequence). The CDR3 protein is CASSQGYGSDEKLFF. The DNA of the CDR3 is TGTGCCAGCAGCCAAGGGTACGGATCCGATGAAAAACTGTTTTTT.

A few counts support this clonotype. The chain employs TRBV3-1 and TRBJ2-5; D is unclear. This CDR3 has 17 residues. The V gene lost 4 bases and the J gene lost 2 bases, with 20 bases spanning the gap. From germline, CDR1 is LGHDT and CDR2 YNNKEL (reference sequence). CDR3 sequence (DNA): TGTGCCAGCAGCCGCCTTGGGCAGTTGGGGTTACAAGAGACCCAGTACTTC. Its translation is CASSRLGQLGLQETQYF.

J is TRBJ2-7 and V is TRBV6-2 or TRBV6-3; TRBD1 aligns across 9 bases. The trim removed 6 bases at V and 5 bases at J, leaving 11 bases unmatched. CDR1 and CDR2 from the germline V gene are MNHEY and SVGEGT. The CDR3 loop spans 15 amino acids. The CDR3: CASRSAGTGFDEQYF. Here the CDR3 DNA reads TGTGCCAGCAGGTCAGCCGGGACAGGGTTCGACGAGCAGTACTTC.

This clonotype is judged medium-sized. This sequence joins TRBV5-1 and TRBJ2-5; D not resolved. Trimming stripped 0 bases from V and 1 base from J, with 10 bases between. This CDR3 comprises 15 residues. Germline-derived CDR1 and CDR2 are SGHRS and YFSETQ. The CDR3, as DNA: TGCGCCAGCAGCTTGGGAGACACGAGCCAAGAGACCCAGTACTTC. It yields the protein CASSLGDTSQETQYF.

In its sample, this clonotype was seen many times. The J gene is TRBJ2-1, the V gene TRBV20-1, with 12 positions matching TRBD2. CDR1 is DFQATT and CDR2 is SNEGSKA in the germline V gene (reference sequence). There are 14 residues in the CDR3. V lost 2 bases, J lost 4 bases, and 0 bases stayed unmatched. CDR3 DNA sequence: TGCAGTGCTAGACTAGCGGGGGGGTACAATGAGCAGTTCTTC. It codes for CSARLAGGYNEQFF.

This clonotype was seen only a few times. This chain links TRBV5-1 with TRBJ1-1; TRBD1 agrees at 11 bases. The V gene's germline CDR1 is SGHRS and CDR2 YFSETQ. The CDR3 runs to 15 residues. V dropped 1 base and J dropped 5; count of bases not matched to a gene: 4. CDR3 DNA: TGCGCCAGCAGCTTGCCCGGGACAGGGGGAACTGAAGCTTTCTTT. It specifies CASSLPGTGGTEAFF.